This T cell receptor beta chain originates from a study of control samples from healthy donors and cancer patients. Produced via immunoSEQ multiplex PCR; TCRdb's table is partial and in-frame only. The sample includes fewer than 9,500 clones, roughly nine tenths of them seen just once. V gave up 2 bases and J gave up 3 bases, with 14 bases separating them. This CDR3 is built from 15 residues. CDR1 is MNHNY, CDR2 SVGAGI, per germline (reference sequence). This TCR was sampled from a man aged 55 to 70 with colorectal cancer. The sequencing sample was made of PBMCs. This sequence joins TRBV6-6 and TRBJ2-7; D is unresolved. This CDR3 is CASSYIGYPDYEQYF. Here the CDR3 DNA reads TGTGCCAGCAGTTACATTGGCTACCCGGACTACGAGCAGTACTTC.